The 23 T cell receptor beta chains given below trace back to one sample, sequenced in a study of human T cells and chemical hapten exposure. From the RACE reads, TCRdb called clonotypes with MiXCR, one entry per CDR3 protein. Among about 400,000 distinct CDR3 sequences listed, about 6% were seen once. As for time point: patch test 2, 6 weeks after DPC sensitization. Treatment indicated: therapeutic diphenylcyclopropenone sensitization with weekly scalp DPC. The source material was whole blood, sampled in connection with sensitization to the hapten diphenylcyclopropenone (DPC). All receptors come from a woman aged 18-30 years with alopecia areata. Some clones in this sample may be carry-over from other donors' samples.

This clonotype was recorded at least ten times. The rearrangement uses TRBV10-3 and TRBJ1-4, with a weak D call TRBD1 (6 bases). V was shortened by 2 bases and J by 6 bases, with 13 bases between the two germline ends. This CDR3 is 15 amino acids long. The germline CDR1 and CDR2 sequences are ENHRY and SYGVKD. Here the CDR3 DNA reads TGTGCCATCAGTGAGCTACGGGGGCAGGATGAAAAACTGTTTTTT. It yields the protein CAISELRGQDEKLFF.

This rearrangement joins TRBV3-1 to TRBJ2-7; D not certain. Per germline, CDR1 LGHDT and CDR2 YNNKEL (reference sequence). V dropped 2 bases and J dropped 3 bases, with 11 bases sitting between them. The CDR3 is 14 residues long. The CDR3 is CASSQFPTLYEQYF. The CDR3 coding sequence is TGTGCCAGCAGCCAATTTCCGACCCTCTACGAGCAGTACTTC.

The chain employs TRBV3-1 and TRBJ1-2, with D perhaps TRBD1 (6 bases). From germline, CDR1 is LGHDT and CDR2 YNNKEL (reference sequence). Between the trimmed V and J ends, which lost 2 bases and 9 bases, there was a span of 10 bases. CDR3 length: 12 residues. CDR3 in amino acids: CASSQRQVRYTF. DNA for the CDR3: TGTGCCAGCAGCCAACGACAGGTTCGCTACACCTTC.

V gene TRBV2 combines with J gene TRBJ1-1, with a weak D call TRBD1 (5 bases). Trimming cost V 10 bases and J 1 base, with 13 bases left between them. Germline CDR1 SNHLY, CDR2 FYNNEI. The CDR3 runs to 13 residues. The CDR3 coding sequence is TGTGCCATCCAAGGGGCCCCGAACACTGAAGCTTTCTTT. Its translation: CAIQGAPNTEAFF.

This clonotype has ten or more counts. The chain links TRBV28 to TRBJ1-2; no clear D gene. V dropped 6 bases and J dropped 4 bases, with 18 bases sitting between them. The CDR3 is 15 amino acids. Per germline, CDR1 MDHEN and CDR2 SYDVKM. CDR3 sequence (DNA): TGTGCCAGCAGGTCGCAGGATTCGAATTTCTATGGCTACACCTTC. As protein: CASRSQDSNFYGYTF.

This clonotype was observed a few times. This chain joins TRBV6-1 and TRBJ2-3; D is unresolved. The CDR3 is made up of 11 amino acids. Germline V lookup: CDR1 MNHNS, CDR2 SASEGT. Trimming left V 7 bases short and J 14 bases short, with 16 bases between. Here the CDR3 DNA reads TGTGCCAGCAACTCAAAAGCCAGGCCGTATTTT. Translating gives CASNSKARPYF.

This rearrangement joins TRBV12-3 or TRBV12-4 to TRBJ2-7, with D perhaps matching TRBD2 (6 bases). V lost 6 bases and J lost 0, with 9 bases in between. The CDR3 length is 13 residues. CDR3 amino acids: CASSRGNSYEQYF. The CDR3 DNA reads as TGTGCCAGCAGCCGCGGGAACTCCTACGAGCAGTACTTC.

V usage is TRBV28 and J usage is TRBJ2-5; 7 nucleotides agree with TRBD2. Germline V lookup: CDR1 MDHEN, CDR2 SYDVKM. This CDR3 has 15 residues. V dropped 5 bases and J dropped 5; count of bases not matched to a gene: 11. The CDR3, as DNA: TGTGCCAGCAGTCTCGGACTAGTCGGGTCTGAGACCCAGTACTTC. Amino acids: CASSLGLVGSETQYF.

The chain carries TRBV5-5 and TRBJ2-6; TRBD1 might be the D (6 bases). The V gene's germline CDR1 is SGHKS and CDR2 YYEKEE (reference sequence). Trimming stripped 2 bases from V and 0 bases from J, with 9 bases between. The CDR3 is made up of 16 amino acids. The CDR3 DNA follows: TGTGCCAGCAGCTTAGGACAGAGCTCTGGGGCCAACGTCCTGACTTTC. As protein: CASSLGQSSGANVLTF.

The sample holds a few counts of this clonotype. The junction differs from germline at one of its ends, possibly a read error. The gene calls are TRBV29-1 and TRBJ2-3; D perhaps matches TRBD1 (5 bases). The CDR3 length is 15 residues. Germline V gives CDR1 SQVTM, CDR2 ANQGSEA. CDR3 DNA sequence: TGCAGCGTCGAAGGGGCGGCCTACTTCACAGATACGCAGTATTTT. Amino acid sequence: CSVEGAAYFTDTQYF.

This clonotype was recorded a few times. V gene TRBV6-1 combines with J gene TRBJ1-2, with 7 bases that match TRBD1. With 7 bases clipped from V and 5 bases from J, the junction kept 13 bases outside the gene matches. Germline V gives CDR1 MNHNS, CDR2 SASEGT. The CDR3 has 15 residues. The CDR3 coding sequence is TGTGCCAGCACCTTGAGAGGGGACAGATTATATGGCTACACCTTC. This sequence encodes CASTLRGDRLYGYTF.

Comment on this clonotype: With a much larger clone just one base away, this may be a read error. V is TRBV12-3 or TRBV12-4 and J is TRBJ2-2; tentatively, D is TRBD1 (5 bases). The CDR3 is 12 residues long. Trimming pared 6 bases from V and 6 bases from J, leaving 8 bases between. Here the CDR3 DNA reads TGTGCCAGCAGCATAGGGGCCGGGGAGCTGTTTTTT. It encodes CASSIGAGELFF.

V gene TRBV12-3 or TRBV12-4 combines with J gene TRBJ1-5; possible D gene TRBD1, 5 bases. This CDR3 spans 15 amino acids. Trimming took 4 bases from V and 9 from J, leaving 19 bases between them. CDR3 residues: CASSSIGSAGLPQHF. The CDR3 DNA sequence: TGTGCCAGCAGTTCCATCGGGTCCGCGGGACTGCCCCAGCATTTT.

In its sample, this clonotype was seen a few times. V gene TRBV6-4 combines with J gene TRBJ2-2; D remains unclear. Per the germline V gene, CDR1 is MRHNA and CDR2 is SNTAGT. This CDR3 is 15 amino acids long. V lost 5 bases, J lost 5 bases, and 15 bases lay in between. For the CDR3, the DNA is TGTGCCAGCAGTATGAGTGGTTATGGGACCGGGGAGCTGTTTTTT. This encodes CASSMSGYGTGELFF.

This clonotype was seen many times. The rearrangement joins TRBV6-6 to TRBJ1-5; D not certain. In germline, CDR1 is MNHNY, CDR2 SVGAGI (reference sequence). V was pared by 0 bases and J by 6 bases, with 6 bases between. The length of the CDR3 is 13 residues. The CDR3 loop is CASSYSGSQPQHF. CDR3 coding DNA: TGTGCCAGCAGTTACTCCGGTTCTCAGCCCCAGCATTTT.

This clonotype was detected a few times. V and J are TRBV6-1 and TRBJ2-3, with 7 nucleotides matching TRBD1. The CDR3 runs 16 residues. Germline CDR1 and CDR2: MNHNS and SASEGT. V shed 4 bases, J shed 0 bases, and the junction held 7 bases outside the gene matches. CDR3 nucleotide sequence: TGTGCCAGCAGTGTACTCCGGGACAGTAGCACAGATACGCAGTATTTT. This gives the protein CASSVLRDSSTDTQYF.

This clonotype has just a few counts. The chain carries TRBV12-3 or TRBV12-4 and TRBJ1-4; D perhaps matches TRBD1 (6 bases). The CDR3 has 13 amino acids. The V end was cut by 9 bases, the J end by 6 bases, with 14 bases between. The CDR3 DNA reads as TGTGCCAGTGCGGACAGCCCGGATGAAAAACTGTTTTTT. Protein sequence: CASADSPDEKLFF.

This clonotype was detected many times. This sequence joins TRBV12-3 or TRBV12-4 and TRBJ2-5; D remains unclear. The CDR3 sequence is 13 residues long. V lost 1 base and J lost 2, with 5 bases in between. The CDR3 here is CASSLGDQETQYF. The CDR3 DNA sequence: TGTGCCAGCAGTTTAGGAGATCAAGAGACCCAGTACTTC.

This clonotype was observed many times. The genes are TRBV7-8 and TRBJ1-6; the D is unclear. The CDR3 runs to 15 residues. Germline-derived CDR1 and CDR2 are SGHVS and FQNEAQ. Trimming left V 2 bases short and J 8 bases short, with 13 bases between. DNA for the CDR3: TGTGCCAGCAGCTTAACGGACGGCCGGGATTCACCCCTCCACTTT. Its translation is CASSLTDGRDSPLHF.

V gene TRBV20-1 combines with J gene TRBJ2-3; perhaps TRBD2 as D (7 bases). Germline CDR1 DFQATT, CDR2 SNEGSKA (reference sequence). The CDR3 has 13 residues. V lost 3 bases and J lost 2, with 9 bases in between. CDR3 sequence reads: CSASGGPTDTQYF. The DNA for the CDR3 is TGCAGTGCTAGCGGGGGGCCCACAGATACGCAGTATTTT.

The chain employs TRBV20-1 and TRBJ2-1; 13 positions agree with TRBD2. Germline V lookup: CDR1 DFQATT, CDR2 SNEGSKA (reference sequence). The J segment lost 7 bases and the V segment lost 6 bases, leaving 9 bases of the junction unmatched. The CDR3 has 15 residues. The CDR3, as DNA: TGCAGTGCCCAAAGGACTAGCGGGGGTGTAAATGAGCAGTTCTTC. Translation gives CSAQRTSGGVNEQFF.

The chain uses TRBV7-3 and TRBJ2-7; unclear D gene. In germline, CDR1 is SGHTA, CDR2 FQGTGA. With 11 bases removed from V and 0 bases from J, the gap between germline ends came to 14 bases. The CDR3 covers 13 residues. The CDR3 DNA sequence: TGTGCCGGCCGTGGCCTGAGCTCCTACGAGCAGTACTTC. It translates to CAGRGLSSYEQYF.

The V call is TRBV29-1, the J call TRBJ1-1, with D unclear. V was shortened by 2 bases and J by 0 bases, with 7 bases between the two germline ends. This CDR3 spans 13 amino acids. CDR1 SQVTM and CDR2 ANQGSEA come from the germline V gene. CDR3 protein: CSVEHRLNTEAFF. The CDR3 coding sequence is TGCAGCGTTGAACATCGGTTGAACACTGAAGCTTTCTTT.